This T cell receptor beta chain originates from a study of OX40 agonist ivuxolimab in advanced cancers. Study in general: Administration of intravenous ivuxolimab to patients occurred every 2 weeks at 0.01 to 10 mg/kg. Checkpoint inhibitors had been given previously to 40% of patients. Patients achieving partial responses numbered three: one hepatocellular carcinoma case and two cutaneous melanoma cases.

TCRdb's copy holds only in-frame clones and misses some; the assay was immunoSEQ multiplex PCR. The table shows about 33,000 clones, with 65% to 75% occurring only once. Autoimmune disease history or systemic immunosuppression disqualified patients. The CDR3 has 13 residues. Deletions cut 5 bases from V and 1 base from J, with 8 bases between. Germline CDR1 and CDR2: SGHRS and YFSETQ. The material was CD4+ or CD8+ T cells sorted from blood, obtained in a trial of the OX40 agonist ivuxolimab. The chain carries TRBV5-1 and TRBJ2-3; no clear D gene. The TCR comes from an adult with an advanced solid tumor such as melanoma, head and neck, liver or kidney cancer. The CDR3 coding sequence is TGCGCCAGCAGTGAGGTCGGCACAGATACGCAGTATTTT. Residues: CASSEVGTDTQYF.